These 9 T cell receptor beta chains share one sample of origin, sequenced in a study of T and B cells in COVID-19 patients. From blood, about 240-550 ng of genomic DNA served as TRB template. BIOMED2 TRB-A/B primer pools were used in multiplex TRB PCR. TCRdb reprocessed the multiplex PCR reads with MiXCR, giving one entry per CDR3 protein. The repertoire has some 13,000 distinct CDR3 sequences, 25% of them found once; the top ten carry approximately 4%. Sequenced: blood. All receptors come from a human donor who had recovered from COVID-19.

Worth noting for this clonotype: Given the absence of the conserved phenylalanine or tryptophan at the CDR3 end, a read error is likely. This sequence joins TRBV20-1 and TRBJ2-3; perhaps D is TRBD1 or TRBD2 (5 bases each). Trimming left V 3 bases short and J 0 bases short, with 10 bases between. CDR1 is DFQATT and CDR2 is SNEGSKA in the germline V gene (reference sequence). CDR3 length: 14 amino acids. CDR3 protein: CSARPGRSTDTQYL. In nucleotides, the CDR3 is TGCAGTGCTAGGCCGGGGCGGAGCACAGATACGCAGTATTTG.

The rearrangement joins TRBV5-1 to TRBJ2-5; 8 nucleotides align to TRBD1. The ends lost 3 bases at V and 3 bases at J; junction bases unmatched: 1. Germline lookup yields CDR1 SGHRS and CDR2 YFSETQ. The CDR3 extends over 13 amino acids. The CDR3 sequence is CASSSGQEETQYF. CDR3 nucleotide sequence: TGCGCCAGCAGCTCGGGACAGGAAGAGACCCAGTACTTC. Together with reference TRBV5-1 and TRBJ2-5, the CDR3 gives the full variable domain: KAGVTQTPRYLIKTRGQQVTLSCSPISGHRSVSWYQQTPGQGLQFLFEYFSETQRNKGNFPGRFSGRQFSNSRSEMNVSTLELGDSALYLCASSSGQEETQYFGPGTRLLVL.

This clonotype is labeled medium-sized. This sequence joins TRBV19 and TRBJ2-3; D ambiguous. The CDR3 runs 16 residues. Trimming shortened V by 1 base and J by 0 bases, and 11 bases separated the two germline ends. CDR1 and CDR2 (germline): LNHDA, SQIVND (reference sequence). CDR3 in amino acids: CASSIGPRASTDTQYF. The CDR3 DNA follows: TGTGCCAGTAGTATAGGTCCTAGAGCTAGCACAGATACGCAGTATTTT.

By share, this clonotype ranks as medium-sized. The V gene is TRBV6-1, the J gene TRBJ2-5; no firm D call. This CDR3 region has 10 residues. The germline V and J ends were trimmed by 10 bases and 5 bases, with 8 bases remaining between them. Germline assignment: CDR1 MNHNS and CDR2 SASEGT. The CDR3 nucleotides are TGTGCCACCTCTTTGGAGACCCAGTACTTC. It specifies CATSLETQYF.

The genes are TRBV6-5 and TRBJ2-2; D is possibly TRBD2 (5 bases). Germline values: CDR1 MNHEY, CDR2 SVGAGI. The CDR3 runs to 14 residues. The ends were cut back, 4 bases at V and 7 bases at J, with 13 bases in the middle. The CDR3 reads CASSFTGEIGELFF. In nucleotides, the CDR3 is TGTGCCAGCAGTTTCACCGGGGAAATCGGGGAGCTGTTTTTT.

A note on this clonotype: A much larger clone sits a single nucleotide away, making a read error possible. V usage is TRBV15 and J usage is TRBJ1-4, with a possible D match to TRBD1 (6 bases). Per germline, CDR1 LNHNV and CDR2 YYDKDF (reference sequence). The CDR3 covers 16 residues. V was cut by 5 bases and J by 3 bases, with 16 bases left in between. CDR3 DNA sequence: TGTGCCACCAGCGGGACATCTGGGGGGGCTAATGAAAAACTGTTTTTT. Translated, it gives CATSGTSGGANEKLFF.

The chain employs TRBV9 and TRBJ1-2, with D hard to call. V was cut by 5 bases and J by 6 bases, with 5 bases left in between. Germline V gene lookup returns CDR1 SGDLS and CDR2 YYNGEE. The CDR3 runs to 10 residues. The CDR3 nucleotides are TGTGCCAGCAGGGTAAATGGCTACACCTTC. Residues: CASRVNGYTF.

This chain connects TRBV19 to TRBJ2-1, with 11 bases aligning to TRBD2. The CDR3 loop spans 17 amino acids. Unmatched junction bases numbered 13, after V lost 9 bases and J lost 3 bases. Germline V CDR1 and CDR2: LNHDA, SQIVND (reference sequence). For the CDR3, the DNA is TGTGCCAGCACTCCTGAAAGGGGACTAGCGGACTACAATGAGCAGTTCTTC. Protein product: CASTPERGLADYNEQFF.

Sample share makes this clonotype medium-sized (0.01 to 0.1%). The rearrangement uses TRBV27 and TRBJ2-7; 11 bases map to TRBD2. Germline V CDR1 and CDR2: MNHEY, SMNVEV (reference sequence). This CDR3 comprises 15 residues. V lost 6 bases, J lost 5 bases, and 9 bases stayed unmatched. The chain's CDR3 is CASSPTSGSLDEQYF. Here the CDR3 DNA reads TGTGCCAGCAGCCCTACTAGCGGGAGCTTGGACGAGCAGTACTTC.